Listed here are 18 T cell receptor beta chains from one sample, sequenced in a study of T cells after yellow fever vaccination. One entry per CDR3 protein results from TCRdb running MiXCR on the 5' RACE reads. The sample has some 63,000 distinct CDR3 sequences, about 7% seen once. The sequencing used CD8+ T cells sorted from PBMCs, collected 15 days after the yellow fever booster vaccination. The receptor source for this set is a man in his thirties or forties who received the YFV17D yellow fever vaccine.

This clonotype appeared many times. This chain connects TRBV20-1 to TRBJ1-1; D remains ambiguous. Germline values: CDR1 DFQATT, CDR2 SNEGSKA (reference sequence). The CDR3 runs to 12 residues. V lost 1 base and J lost 1, with 4 bases in between. CDR3 loop: CSARAQNTEAFF. CDR3 nucleotides: TGCAGTGCTAGAGCGCAGAACACTGAAGCTTTCTTT.

This clonotype was observed many times. The chain uses TRBV6-6 and TRBJ2-1; D unclear. The ends were cut back, 4 bases at V and 9 bases at J, with 4 bases in the middle. Germline V gene data show CDR1 as MNHNY and CDR2 as SVGAGI (reference sequence). The CDR3 has 10 amino acids. CDR3 loop: CASSSGEQFF. Written as DNA, the CDR3 is TGTGCCAGCAGTTCCGGTGAGCAGTTCTTC.

Ten or more counts support this clonotype. The rearrangement joins TRBV7-9 to TRBJ2-2; 11 nucleotides agree with TRBD2. This CDR3 comprises 16 residues. The germline CDR1 and CDR2 sequences are SEHNR and FQNEAQ (reference sequence). Trimming took 3 bases from V and 5 from J; bases not matched to a gene: 5. CDR3 amino acids: CASSFTSGSWTGELFF. The CDR3 DNA reads as TGTGCCAGCAGCTTTACTAGCGGGAGCTGGACCGGGGAGCTGTTTTTT.

Many counts were recorded for this clonotype. V is TRBV7-9 and J is TRBJ2-1, with D possibly TRBD1 on 6 matching bases. CDR1 and CDR2 from the germline V gene are SEHNR and FQNEAQ (reference sequence). The CDR3 contains 14 residues. Trimming took off 6 bases at V and 4 bases at J, with 13 bases between the two ends. CDR3 DNA sequence: TGTGCCAGCAGATGGACAGAAGAATACAATGAGCAGTTCTTC. Translation gives CASRWTEEYNEQFF.

This clonotype appeared many times. The V call is TRBV7-9, the J call TRBJ2-1, with TRBD1 matching 7 bases. The J segment lost 10 bases and the V segment lost 1 base, leaving 1 base of the junction unmatched. This CDR3 has 12 residues. From germline, CDR1 is SEHNR and CDR2 FQNEAQ (reference sequence). The CDR3 protein is CASSLVGQEQFF. In DNA form, the CDR3 reads TGTGCCAGCAGCTTAGTGGGACAGGAGCAGTTCTTC.

This clonotype was counted ten times or more. The chain uses TRBV29-1 and TRBJ1-1; 7 nucleotides agree with TRBD1. The CDR3 length is 13 residues. Unmatched junction bases numbered 3, after V lost 5 bases and J lost 0 bases. Germline V gene lookup returns CDR1 SQVTM and CDR2 ANQGSEA. CDR3 nucleotides: TGCAGCGTTCGGACAGGTATGAACACTGAAGCTTTCTTT. It codes for CSVRTGMNTEAFF.

This clonotype was detected ten times or more. The chain links TRBV20-1 to TRBJ2-3; D is undetermined. The CDR3 is made up of 10 amino acids. V shed 3 bases and J shed 6 bases, with 4 bases lying between them. Germline lookup yields CDR1 DFQATT and CDR2 SNEGSKA (reference sequence). The CDR3 protein is CSASRDTQYF. CDR3 nucleotide sequence: TGCAGTGCTAGTAGGGATACGCAGTATTTT.

This clonotype was counted ten times or more. The gene calls are TRBV12-3 or TRBV12-4 and TRBJ2-2; D gene uncertain. The CDR3 is 12 residues long. Trimming removed 2 bases from V and 5 bases from J, with 3 bases in between. The CDR3 region is CASSLQTGELFF. Here the CDR3 DNA reads TGTGCCAGCAGTTTACAAACCGGGGAGCTGTTTTTT.

The V call is TRBV20-1, the J call TRBJ1-4; weak D call: TRBD1 (6 bases). The CDR3 is 14 residues long. Deletions cut 1 base from V and 7 bases from J, with 13 bases between. From germline, CDR1 is DFQATT and CDR2 SNEGSKA (reference sequence). The CDR3 loop reads CSARGYREGEKLFF. Here the CDR3 DNA reads TGCAGTGCTAGAGGTTACAGGGAGGGTGAAAAACTGTTTTTT.

The chain employs TRBV20-1 and TRBJ2-1, with TRBD2 identical over 9 bases. The CDR3 consists of 16 residues. With 4 bases clipped from V and 7 bases from J, the junction kept 14 bases outside the gene matches. Germline CDR1 is DFQATT and CDR2 is SNEGSKA (reference sequence). CDR3 loop: CSATAHSSGSVNEQFF. The DNA for the CDR3 is TGCAGTGCTACCGCCCATAGTAGCGGGAGTGTAAATGAGCAGTTCTTC.

This clonotype was detected only a few times. V gene TRBV30 combines with J gene TRBJ2-1; 8 bases match TRBD1. Germline values: CDR1 GTSNPN, CDR2 SVGIG (reference sequence). The V gene end was trimmed by 6 bases and the J gene end by 1 base; junction bases not matched to a gene: 5. There are 14 residues in the CDR3. The chain's CDR3 is CACRTGGSYNEQFF. The CDR3 DNA sequence: TGTGCCTGCCGAACAGGGGGGTCCTACAATGAGCAGTTCTTC.

There are many counts of this clonotype. CDR3: CASSPRWPGSLVAFF. CDR3 nucleotide sequence: TGTGCCAGCAGCCCGCGGTGGCCGGGTAGTTTGGTAGCTTTCTTT. The chain links TRBV6-2 or TRBV6-3 to TRBJ1-1; no clear D. Trimming left V 6 bases short and J 10 bases short, with 24 bases between. Germline V CDR1 and CDR2: MNHEY, SVGEGT. CDR3 length: 15 residues.

This clonotype has a count of ten or more. The V call is TRBV5-1, the J call TRBJ2-7; 9 bases are a match to TRBD1. V was clipped by 0 bases and J by 5 bases; unmatched bases: 3. The CDR3 loop spans 14 amino acids. Germline assignment: CDR1 SGHRS and CDR2 YFSETQ. The CDR3 bases are TGCGCCAGCAGCTTGGGGACAGGGGTGAACGAGCAGTACTTC. Protein sequence: CASSLGTGVNEQYF. Full variable domain (outside the CDR3, taken from reference TRBV5-1 and TRBJ2-7): KAGVTQTPRYLIKTRGQQVTLSCSPISGHRSVSWYQQTPGQGLQFLFEYFSETQRNKGNFPGRFSGRQFSNSRSEMNVSTLELGDSALYLCASSLGTGVNEQYFGPGTRLTVT.

A few counts support this clonotype. The chain couples TRBV11-3 to TRBJ2-3; either TRBD1 or TRBD2 may supply D (5 bases each). V lost 4 bases and J lost 1, with 30 bases in between. Looked up from germline, CDR1 is SGHNT and CDR2 is YENEEA. The CDR3 has 21 residues. The DNA of the CDR3 is TGTGCCAGCAGCTCATCGGATTGGGGACCAATCTTAAGTCTGGGCACAGATACGCAGTATTTT. It is translated as CASSSSDWGPILSLGTDTQYF.

The sample holds many counts of this clonotype. The V gene is TRBV11-2, the J gene TRBJ2-3; D is unresolved. V was trimmed by 4 bases and J by 3 bases, leaving 5 bases between them. CDR1 and CDR2 (germline): SGHAT, FQNNGV. The CDR3 is made up of 12 amino acids. CDR3 region: CASSSGTDTQYF. CDR3 sequence (DNA): TGTGCCAGCAGCTCTGGGACAGATACGCAGTATTTT.

This clonotype was seen at least ten times. This chain joins TRBV29-1 and TRBJ2-1, with 8 positions matching TRBD2. V was pared by 4 bases and J by 9 bases, with 14 bases of the junction left unmatched. There are 15 residues in the CDR3. Per germline, CDR1 SQVTM and CDR2 ANQGSEA. In nucleotides, the CDR3 is TGCAGCGTTGTCCGATCGACTAGCGCCCGGGGTGAGCAGTTCTTC. Translation gives CSVVRSTSARGEQFF.

About this clonotype: A read error may be the cause here, since a much bigger clone is one base away. The CDR3 reads CASSLMTGPQETQYF. The CDR3 DNA reads TGTGCCAGCAGCTTAATGACGGGACCGCAAGAGACCCAGTACTTC. V gene TRBV11-2 combines with J gene TRBJ2-5; TRBD1 or TRBD2 may be the D gene (5 bases each). The germline V gene has CDR1 SGHAT and CDR2 FQNNGV. Trimming pared 2 bases from V and 2 bases from J, leaving 12 bases between. The CDR3 length is 15 residues.

This clonotype was counted many times. The chain couples TRBV20-1 to TRBJ2-1; 11 bases agree with TRBD2. J gave up 8 bases and V 6 bases, and 15 bases lay outside the gene matches. The CDR3 has 16 amino acids. Germline lookup yields CDR1 DFQATT and CDR2 SNEGSKA (reference sequence). The CDR3 reads CSAGPSGRKTLDEQFF. The CDR3 nucleotides read TGCAGTGCCGGGCCTAGCGGGAGGAAGACCCTCGATGAGCAGTTCTTC.